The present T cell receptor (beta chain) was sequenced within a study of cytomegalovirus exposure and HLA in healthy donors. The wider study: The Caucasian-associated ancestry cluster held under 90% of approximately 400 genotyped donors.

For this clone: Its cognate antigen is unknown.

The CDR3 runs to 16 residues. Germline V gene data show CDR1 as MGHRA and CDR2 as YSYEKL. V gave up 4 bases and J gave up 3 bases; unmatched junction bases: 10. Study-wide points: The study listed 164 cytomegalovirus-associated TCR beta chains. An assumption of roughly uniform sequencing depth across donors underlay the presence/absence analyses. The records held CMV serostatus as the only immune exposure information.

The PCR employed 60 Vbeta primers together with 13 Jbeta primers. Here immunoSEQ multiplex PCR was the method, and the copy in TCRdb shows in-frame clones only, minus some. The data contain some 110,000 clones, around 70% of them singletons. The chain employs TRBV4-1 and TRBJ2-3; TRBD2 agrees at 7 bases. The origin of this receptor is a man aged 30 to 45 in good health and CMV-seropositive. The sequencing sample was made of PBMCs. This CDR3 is CASSPVVGRGTDTQYF. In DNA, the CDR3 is TGCGCCAGCAGCCCTGTTGTAGGGAGGGGTACAGATACGCAGTATTTT.